This section outlines one T cell receptor beta chain sequence together with its context. Its antigen has not been determined. Within one base of it there is no much larger clone, and no base qualities were kept. The time point label, read with the paper, signifies: week 47, end of study. Each vaccine dose was 300 ug of a 20-mer mutant IDH1 peptide in Montanide, given subcutaneously with topical imiquimod. Patients were given eight vaccinations, in weeks 1, 3, 5, 7, 11, 15, 19 and 23, which matched visits V03 through V10. All donors had newly diagnosed IDH1-mutant astrocytomas of WHO grade 3 or 4 that showed loss of nuclear ATRX. The samples were drawn from NOA16, a multicentre, single-arm, open-label phase I trial in Germany that tested a mutant IDH1 peptide vaccine in humans for the first time. Genomic DNA for TCRB sequencing was extracted from EDTA blood using the DNeasy Blood and Tissue Kit. Library construction relied on the immunoSEQ multiplex PCR assay. Following the manufacturer's protocol, the hsTCRB Kit was used to amplify rearranged TCR beta chain sequences. An Illumina MiSeq was used to sequence the TCRB libraries. Per the authors' processing: The proprietary platform of the kit vendor was used for demultiplexing, trimming and gene mapping. Held by TCRdb, this immuneACCESS table contains in-frame sequences only and omits some clones. Under half of the omission traces to an unresolved V gene where checked; the cause of the rest is unknown. V and J calls and clone size are given by that table; D and trimming were obtained from the DNA. A total of about 56,000 clones appear in this sample, roughly four fifths of them only once. More than 3% of the sample belongs to the ten largest clones.

The CDR3 starts with the cysteine, ends with the phenylalanine, and has 14 residues. Just CDR3 DNA is preserved here, 42 bases in frame from base 1. From a lookup of the germline V gene, CDR1 and CDR2 are SGHRS and YFSETQ. After removal of 0 bases from V and 9 bases from J, the junction retains 3 bases not matched to a gene. The data were taken from a study of a mutant IDH1 vaccine in newly diagnosed glioma (dated by TCRdb to about 2021). For the wider study: In the chemotherapy-containing groups, vaccination started alongside temozolomide cycles, whereas in patients who had radiotherapy alone it started 4-6 weeks after radiotherapy. Of the roughly 34 treated patients, approximately 62% were male and approximately 38% were female, and a mean age of roughly 40 years was recorded. Prior to enrollment, patients had been given standard therapy consisting of radiotherapy alone, temozolomide alone, or radiochemotherapy with temozolomide, with the combination given to most patients. The week-35 safety follow-up was designated visit V12, and the week-47 end of study was designated visit V13. Peripheral blood was drawn at six visits: V03 (baseline), V05, V07, V10, V12 and V13. For exploratory analyses, longitudinal TCRB deep sequencing was carried out in approximately 25 treated patients wherever samples were available. On the study overall, not on this receptor specifically: The authors stated that sample limitations prevented analyses of patient blood samples from being reproduced. Immune responses induced by the vaccine were seen in around 94% of patients across multiple MHC alleles. Pseudoprogression seemed to be unrelated to changes in the top peripheral T cell clonotypes found by TCRB sequencing. Selection of PBMC samples for TCRB deep sequencing was based on availability.

The chain joins TRBV5-1 to TRBJ1-6, and 7 junctional nucleotides match TRBD1. The TCR comes from a woman aged 45-59 years with glioma. The sequences come from PBMCs, collected from a glioma patient whose treatment included an IDH1 peptide vaccine. The nucleotides are TGCGCCAGCAGCTTGGGGGACAGAGGTTCACCCCTCCACTTT. Its protein reads: CASSLGDRGSPLHF.